The present entry profiles one T cell receptor (beta chain) with its context. Its specificity is unknown. These data come from a study of healthy donors' naive CD4 and CD8 T cells. Study-level information: Donors spanned ages 20-25, 40-50 and 60-70 years, half female. Points from the study as a whole: Homeostatic proliferation of naive T cells was not examined as a bias source.

TCR libraries were built from about 520 ng of total RNA by linear amplification. TCRdb reanalysed the reads using MiXCR and keeps one entry per CDR3 protein. Of around 200,000 distinct CDR3 sequences in the sample, nearly 75% were seen once. Sorting defined naive CD4+ as CD4+CD8-CD45RO-CD45RA+ and naive CD8+ as CD8+CD4-CD45RA+CD27bright. This sequence originates from a pool of human donors in good health; the sample pools cells from several healthy donors. Sequencing was carried out using naive CD4+ and CD8+ T cells sorted from blood, pooled from several donors.

The DNA of the CDR3 is TGTGCCAGTAGGGGACTGACATACAATGAGCAGTTCTTC. Protein sequence: CASRGLTYNEQFF. The V call is TRBV19, the J call TRBJ2-1; maybe TRBD2 (6 bases). V lost 6 bases and J 4 bases, leaving 10 bases between the germline ends. Germline CDR1 and CDR2: LNHDA and SQIVND (reference sequence). CDR3 size: 13 residues.